The present T cell receptor (beta chain) was sequenced within a study of technical replicates of blood from four donors. V gave up 6 bases and J gave up 4 bases; unmatched junction bases: 9. CDR3 size: 15 residues. Per the germline V gene, CDR1 is MNHEY and CDR2 is SMNVEV (reference sequence). Libraries were prepared by immunoSEQ multiplex PCR; TCRdb keeps only in-frame clonotypes and omits some of them. In the table there are approximately 90,000 clones, 95% of which are singletons. The specimen was T cells isolated from PBMCs. The TCR originated in a human donor in good health. This chain connects TRBV27 to TRBJ2-1, with 7 bases aligning to TRBD2. CDR3 sequence reads: CASSPRASGYNEQFF. The CDR3 bases are TGTGCCAGCAGCCCAAGGGCTAGCGGTTACAATGAGCAGTTCTTC.